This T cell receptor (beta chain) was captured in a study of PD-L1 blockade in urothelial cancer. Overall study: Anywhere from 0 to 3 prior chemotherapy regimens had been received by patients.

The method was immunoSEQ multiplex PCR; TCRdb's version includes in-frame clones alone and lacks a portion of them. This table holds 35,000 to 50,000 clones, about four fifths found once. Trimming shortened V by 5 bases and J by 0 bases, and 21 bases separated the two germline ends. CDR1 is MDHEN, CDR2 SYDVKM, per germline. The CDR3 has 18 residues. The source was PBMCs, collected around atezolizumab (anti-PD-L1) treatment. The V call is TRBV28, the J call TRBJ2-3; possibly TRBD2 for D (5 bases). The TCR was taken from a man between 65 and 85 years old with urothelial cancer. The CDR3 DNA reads TGTGCCAGCAGTAAGTCCCGGGGTCTGGGATCTAGCACAGATACGCAGTATTTT. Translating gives CASSKSRGLGSSTDTQYF. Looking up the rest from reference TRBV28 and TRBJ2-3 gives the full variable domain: DVKVTQSSRYLVKRTGEKVFLECVQDMDHENMFWYRQDPGLGLRLIYFSYDVKMKEKGDIPEGYSVSREKKERFSLILESASTNQTSMYLCASSKSRGLGSSTDTQYFGPGTRLTVL.